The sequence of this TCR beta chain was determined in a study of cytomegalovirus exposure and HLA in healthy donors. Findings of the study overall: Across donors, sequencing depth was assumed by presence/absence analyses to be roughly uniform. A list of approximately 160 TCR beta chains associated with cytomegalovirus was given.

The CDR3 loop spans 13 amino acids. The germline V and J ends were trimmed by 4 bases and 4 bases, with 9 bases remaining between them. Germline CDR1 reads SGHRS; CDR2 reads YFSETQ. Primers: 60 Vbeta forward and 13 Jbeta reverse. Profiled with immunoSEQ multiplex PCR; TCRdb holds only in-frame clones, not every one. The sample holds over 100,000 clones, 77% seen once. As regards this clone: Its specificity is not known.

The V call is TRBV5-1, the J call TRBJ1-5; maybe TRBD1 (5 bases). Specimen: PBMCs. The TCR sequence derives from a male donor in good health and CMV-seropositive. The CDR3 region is CASSGGENQPQHF. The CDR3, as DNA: TGCGCCAGCAGCGGGGGGGAAAATCAGCCCCAGCATTTT.